This T cell receptor beta chain derives from a study of T cells in women clearing cervical HPV infection. As for the study in general: Controls gave blood once infection was undetectable; cases at lesion identification. HLA type stays a possible confounder, typing being limited. Whole-study findings and limits: Associations may precede or follow infection; HPV-specific or memory T cells were not isolated. CIN3+ cases had significantly higher TCR richness than controls; evenness did not differ.

Clones were read by immunoSEQ multiplex PCR, and TCRdb kept only the in-frame ones, dropping some. The listing contains about 32,000 clones. Germline values: CDR1 DFQATT, CDR2 SNEGSKA (reference sequence). The CDR3 runs 18 residues. V was clipped by 0 bases and J by 1 base; unmatched bases: 12. Worth noting for this clone: Its antigen is still unknown. The CDR3 extends 3 residues past the end of the read, so its final part is completed from the germline J gene.

The sequenced sample was blood buffy coat. The sequence was collected from a woman between 18 and 70 years old with a cervical HPV16 infection that either progressed to CIN3+ or cleared (not recorded which). The chain is built from TRBV20-1 and TRBJ2-1; TRBD1 aligns across 7 bases. The CDR3 region is CSARDLTKGGASYNEQFF. The part of the CDR3 DNA that was read is TGCAGTGCTAGAGATTTAACGAAAGGGGGCGCGTCCTACAATGAG.